One and the same sample provided the 15 T cell receptor beta chains below, sequenced in a study of beta chain features in type 1 diabetes. The investigators reverse transcribed all of the isolated RNA, so they sequenced expressed TCRB transcripts. Libraries were prepared by immunoSEQ multiplex PCR; TCRdb keeps only in-frame clonotypes and omits some of them. The sample holds about 220,000 clones; around 9.9% are singletons and the top ten take about 1.2%. Material for sequencing was central memory CD4+ T cells from blood. These receptors were collected from a man younger than 35 in good health.

The V gene is TRBV18, the J gene TRBJ2-7; D is undetermined. CDR1 KGHSH and CDR2 LQKENI come from the germline V gene. The CDR3 totals 12 residues. V was cut by 2 bases and J by 3 bases, with 5 bases left in between. The CDR3 nucleotides are TGTGCCAGCTCACCAAACAACTACGAGCAGTACTTC. Protein: CASSPNNYEQYF.

The rearrangement links TRBV4-3 to TRBJ2-5, with 7 bases that match TRBD1. The CDR3 runs 16 residues. With V trimmed by 4 bases and J by 0 bases, 8 bases remained unmatched. Germline V gene sequence: CDR1 LGHNA, CDR2 YSLEER. Here the CDR3 DNA reads TGCGCCAGCAGCCGGAGAGGGGGCAGGTACCAAGAGACCCAGTACTTC. This codes for CASSRRGGRYQETQYF.

This clone was recorded a few times. The rearrangement uses TRBV28 and TRBJ1-1, with TRBD1 identical over 9 bases. This CDR3 region has 16 residues. CDR1 and CDR2 (germline): MDHEN, SYDVKM. V shed 5 bases and J 5 bases; nucleotides not matched to a gene: 12. The CDR3 region has the DNA TGTGCCAGCAGTATACTACAGGGGGCAGGAGGAACTGAAGCTTTCTTT. Encoded protein: CASSILQGAGGTEAFF. Full variable domain (remainder filled in from reference TRBV28 and TRBJ1-1): DVKVTQSSRYLVKRTGEKVFLECVQDMDHENMFWYRQDPGLGLRLIYFSYDVKMKEKGDIPEGYSVSREKKERFSLILESASTNQTSMYLCASSILQGAGGTEAFFGQGTRLTVV.

Notes on this clone: Additional DNA sequences in this sample encode the identical CDR3. The V and J genes are TRBV29-1 and TRBJ2-7; 8 positions match TRBD1. The CDR3 consists of 12 residues. The germline V gene has CDR1 SQVTM and CDR2 ANQGSEA. V trimming: 5 bases; J trimming: 1 base; junction bases outside the gene matches: 1. The CDR3 coding sequence is TGCAGCGTTAACAGGGGGTCCTACGAGCAGTACTTC. Translating it yields CSVNRGSYEQYF.

CDR3 in DNA: TGCAGCGTCCCTGCCGGACAGGGGCGGACCTTC. It specifies CSVPAGQGRTF. The V and J genes are TRBV29-1 and TRBJ1-2; 9 bases fit TRBD1. CDR1 is SQVTM, CDR2 ANQGSEA, per germline. Losses at the gene ends were 6 bases for V and 14 bases for J; bases not matched to a gene: 10. The CDR3 loop spans 11 amino acids.

This clone was observed many times. The gene calls are TRBV30 and TRBJ2-1; TRBD2 agrees at 7 bases. Germline V CDR1 and CDR2: GTSNPN, SVGIG (reference sequence). The ends lost 3 bases at V and 10 bases at J; junction bases unmatched: 15. This CDR3 spans 15 amino acids. This chain's CDR3 is CAWSPSGAPWGEQFF. The DNA for the CDR3 is TGTGCCTGGAGCCCCAGCGGGGCTCCTTGGGGCGAGCAGTTCTTC.

This clone has a handful of counts. The chain links TRBV18 to TRBJ2-7, with 8 nucleotides matching TRBD2. Germline V CDR1 and CDR2: KGHSH, LQKENI. CDR3 length: 14 residues. After removal of 1 base from V and 2 bases from J, the junction contained 1 base not matched to a gene. The CDR3 protein is CASSPQAGAYEQYF. The DNA for the CDR3 is TGTGCCAGCTCACCACAAGCGGGAGCCTACGAGCAGTACTTC.

V is TRBV9 and J is TRBJ1-6, with 11 nucleotides matching TRBD1. After removal of 3 bases from V and 8 bases from J, the junction contained 7 bases not matched to a gene. From germline, CDR1 is SGDLS and CDR2 YYNGEE. The CDR3 is 16 residues long. The DNA of the CDR3 is TGTGCCAGCAGCGCGTTACCGGGACAGGGGGATTCACCCCTCCACTTT. Its protein is CASSALPGQGDSPLHF.

This clone occurred a few times. The gene calls are TRBV28 and TRBJ2-1; D ambiguous. V lost 7 bases, J lost 5 bases, and 9 bases lay in between. Germline CDR1 MDHEN, CDR2 SYDVKM. This CDR3 has 12 amino acids. CDR3 sequence: CASTALHNEQFF. CDR3 coding DNA: TGTGCCAGCACGGCCTTACACAATGAGCAGTTCTTC.

The genes are TRBV5-1 and TRBJ2-5; D ambiguous. Trimming shortened V by 4 bases and J by 5 bases, and 15 bases separated the two germline ends. Germline V gene sequence: CDR1 SGHRS, CDR2 YFSETQ. The CDR3 sequence is 14 residues long. DNA for the CDR3: TGCGCCAGCAGCAGGGCTGTAAGCATGGAGACCCAGTACTTC. Translation: CASSRAVSMETQYF.

This sequence joins TRBV29-1 and TRBJ2-7; a weak D match, TRBD2 (7 bases). Trimming removed 5 bases from V and 5 bases from J, with 13 bases in between. The CDR3 runs to 12 residues. Germline V CDR1 and CDR2: SQVTM, ANQGSEA. In nucleotides, the CDR3 is TGCAGCGTTCGGGGGGCGATCAACGAGCAGTACTTC. It translates to CSVRGAINEQYF.

At least ten counts were recorded for this clone. This chain uses TRBV18 with TRBJ2-7; no firm D call. Trimming took 3 bases from V and 5 from J, leaving 14 bases between them. There are 14 residues in the CDR3. Germline CDR1 KGHSH, CDR2 LQKENI. As DNA, the CDR3 is TGTGCCAGCTCACCGGTTGAGGAGTCCCACGAGCAGTACTTC. This translates into CASSPVEESHEQYF.

This chain uses TRBV7-8 with TRBJ2-7, with 9 bases that match TRBD1. Germline V lookup: CDR1 SGHVS, CDR2 FQNEAQ. Unmatched junction bases numbered 7, after V lost 0 bases and J lost 4 bases. The CDR3 contains 16 residues. The chain's CDR3 is CASSLAMGQGAYEQYF. CDR3 DNA sequence: TGTGCCAGCAGCTTAGCGATGGGACAGGGTGCGTACGAGCAGTACTTC.

This clone was counted many times. The rearrangement joins TRBV7-3 to TRBJ2-1; D perhaps matches TRBD2 (6 bases). V was clipped by 5 bases and J by 7 bases, with 27 bases between them. Germline CDR1 is SGHTA and CDR2 is FQGTGA. The CDR3 covers 18 residues. The CDR3 coding sequence is TGTGCCAGCAGCCCAGGAGGGCCTGGTTCATCAATTCGAAATGAGCAGTTCTTC. It is translated as CASSPGGPGSSIRNEQFF.

With regard to this clone: Other nucleotide sequences in the sample specify the same CDR3. The J gene is TRBJ2-5, the V gene TRBV5-1, with TRBD2 matching 8 bases. Germline CDR1 SGHRS, CDR2 YFSETQ. Germline trimming cut 4 bases from V and 1 base from J; bases unmatched to any gene: 3. This CDR3 comprises 14 residues. The CDR3 loop is CASSPGTSQETQYF. The CDR3 DNA follows: TGCGCCAGCAGCCCGGGGACTAGCCAAGAGACCCAGTACTTC. Variable domain in full (rest from reference TRBV5-1 and TRBJ2-5): KAGVTQTPRYLIKTRGQQVTLSCSPISGHRSVSWYQQTPGQGLQFLFEYFSETQRNKGNFPGRFSGRQFSNSRSEMNVSTLELGDSALYLCASSPGTSQETQYFGPGTRLLVL.